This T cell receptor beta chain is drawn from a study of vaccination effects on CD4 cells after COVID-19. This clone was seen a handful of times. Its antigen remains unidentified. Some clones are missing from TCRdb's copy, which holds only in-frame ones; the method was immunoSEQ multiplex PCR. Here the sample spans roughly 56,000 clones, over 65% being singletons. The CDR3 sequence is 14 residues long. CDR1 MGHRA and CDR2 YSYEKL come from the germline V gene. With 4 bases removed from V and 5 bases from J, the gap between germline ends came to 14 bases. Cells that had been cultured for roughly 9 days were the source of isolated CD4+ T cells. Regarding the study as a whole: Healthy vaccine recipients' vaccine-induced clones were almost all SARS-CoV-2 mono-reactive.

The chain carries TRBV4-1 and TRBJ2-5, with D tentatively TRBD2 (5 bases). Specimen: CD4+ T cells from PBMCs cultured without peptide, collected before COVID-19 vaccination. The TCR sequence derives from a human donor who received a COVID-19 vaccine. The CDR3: CASSPREMGETQYF. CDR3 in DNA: TGCGCCAGCAGCCCTAGGGAGATGGGGGAGACCCAGTACTTC.